This entry lists 27 T cell receptor beta chains sequenced from one sample in a study of cytomegalovirus exposure and HLA in healthy donors. In the PCR, 60 Vbeta and 13 Jbeta primers were used. Sequencing used immunoSEQ multiplex PCR; TCRdb keeps in-frame clones, though not all of them. Its table records about 130,000 clones. What was sequenced was PBMCs. The source of these receptors is a woman aged 35 to 49 in good health and CMV-seropositive.

This rearrangement joins TRBV5-1 to TRBJ2-7; TRBD1 matches at 8 bases. The ends lost 3 bases at V and 3 bases at J; junction bases unmatched: 8. The CDR3 consists of 15 residues. Germline CDR1 SGHRS, CDR2 YFSETQ. The CDR3 sequence: CASSSGQGAYYEQYF. The CDR3 DNA reads TGCGCCAGCAGCTCCGGACAGGGAGCCTACTACGAGCAGTACTTC.

V usage is TRBV28 and J usage is TRBJ1-1; D remains ambiguous. This CDR3 comprises 13 residues. V was clipped by 3 bases and J by 3 bases, with 8 bases between them. Germline values: CDR1 MDHEN, CDR2 SYDVKM. The CDR3 region is CASSFYLHTEAFF. Here the CDR3 DNA reads TGTGCCAGCAGTTTTTACCTACACACTGAAGCTTTCTTT.

V and J are TRBV13 and TRBJ2-2, with D possibly being TRBD2 (5 bases). Trimming left V 0 bases short and J 0 bases short, with 11 bases between. Germline V gene sequence: CDR1 PRHDT, CDR2 FYEKMQ (reference sequence). The CDR3 runs to 17 residues. The CDR3 bases are TGTGCCAGCAGCTTAGGCCGGGGTCTAGCGAACACCGGGGAGCTGTTTTTT. Residues: CASSLGRGLANTGELFF.

This chain connects TRBV4-2 to TRBJ2-4, with TRBD1 matching over 11 bases. The CDR3 runs to 17 residues. CDR1 is LGHNA, CDR2 YNFKEQ, per germline. V gave up 2 bases and J gave up 8 bases; unmatched junction bases: 11. The CDR3 is CASSQSGERDRGYIQYF. DNA for the CDR3: TGTGCCAGCAGCCAATCCGGGGAGCGGGACAGGGGGTACATTCAGTACTTC.

The V call is TRBV7-9, the J call TRBJ2-1; D is unclear. The CDR3 runs 11 residues. The germline V gene encodes CDR1 SEHNR and CDR2 FQNEAQ (reference sequence). Trimming took off 5 bases at V and 6 bases at J, with 5 bases between the two ends. The CDR3 loop reads CASSGSNEQFF. CDR3 bases: TGTGCCAGCAGCGGCAGCAATGAGCAGTTCTTC.

The chain joins TRBV11-2 to TRBJ2-7; 9 bases match TRBD2. The CDR3 is 14 residues long. The J segment lost 6 bases and the V segment lost 5 bases, leaving 8 bases of the junction unmatched. The germline CDR1 and CDR2 sequences are SGHAT and FQNNGV. This CDR3 is CASSPLAGVSEQYF. The CDR3 DNA reads as TGTGCCAGCAGCCCCTTAGCGGGAGTATCCGAGCAGTACTTC.

V is TRBV28 and J is TRBJ1-2, with 8 bases identical to TRBD1. V was pared by 5 bases and J by 8 bases, with 7 bases of the junction left unmatched. In germline, CDR1 is MDHEN, CDR2 SYDVKM. This CDR3 region has 13 residues. The CDR3 DNA follows: TGTGCCAGCAGTGTAGCAGGGGGCCGAGGCTACACCTTC. It encodes CASSVAGGRGYTF.

The V gene is TRBV27, the J gene TRBJ2-5; D is uncertain. V was pared by 2 bases and J by 1 base, with 8 bases between. The CDR3 is made up of 14 amino acids. Germline V gives CDR1 MNHEY, CDR2 SMNVEV (reference sequence). CDR3 residues: CASSLTWAQETQYF. Here the CDR3 DNA reads TGTGCCAGCAGTTTAACGTGGGCCCAAGAGACCCAGTACTTC.

V usage is TRBV5-1 and J usage is TRBJ1-6, with D tentatively TRBD1 (5 bases). Trimming took off 0 bases at V and 9 bases at J, with 13 bases between the two ends. CDR1 and CDR2 (germline): SGHRS, YFSETQ. This CDR3 spans 15 amino acids. CDR3 protein: CASSLEAGQGSPLHF. The CDR3 coding sequence is TGCGCCAGCAGCTTGGAGGCAGGGCAGGGTTCACCCCTCCACTTT.

V and J are TRBV7-2 and TRBJ1-1; unclear D gene. V was shortened by 5 bases and J by 4 bases, with 11 bases between the two germline ends. This CDR3 is 13 amino acids long. The V gene's germline CDR1 is SGHTA and CDR2 FQGNSA. For the CDR3, the DNA is TGTGCCAGCAGCCCGACGGAGGGCACTGAAGCTTTCTTT. Amino acids: CASSPTEGTEAFF.

The V gene is TRBV5-1, the J gene TRBJ2-5, with 9 positions matching TRBD1. Per germline, CDR1 SGHRS and CDR2 YFSETQ. The CDR3 spans 18 residues. After removal of 4 bases from V and 1 base from J, the junction contained 14 bases not matched to a gene. The CDR3 here is CASSLSPPGQGIQETQYF. In DNA, the CDR3 is TGCGCCAGCAGCCTATCCCCGCCGGGACAGGGTATCCAAGAGACCCAGTACTTC.

This rearrangement joins TRBV7-8 to TRBJ2-1; TRBD1 aligns across 9 bases. Trimming removed 5 bases from V and 9 bases from J; junction bases left unmatched: 8. Germline V gives CDR1 SGHVS, CDR2 FQNEAQ. The CDR3 covers 14 residues. The CDR3 region has the DNA TGTGCCAGCAGCCTAGGGACAGGGAGGGCTGAGCAGTTCTTC. Translated: CASSLGTGRAEQFF. Combining the CDR3 with reference TRBV7-8 and TRBJ2-1 gives the whole variable domain GAGVSQSPRYKVAKRGQDVALRCDPISGHVSLFWYQQALGQGPEFLTYFQNEAQLDKSGLPSDRFFAERPEGSVSTLKIQRTQQEDSAVYLCASSLGTGRAEQFFGPGTRLTVL.

V is TRBV19 and J is TRBJ1-5, with D tentatively TRBD1 (5 bases). Trimming left V 8 bases short and J 0 bases short, with 14 bases between. This CDR3 has 15 residues. The germline V gene encodes CDR1 LNHDA and CDR2 SQIVND (reference sequence). CDR3 nucleotide sequence: TGTGCCAGTCTCTGGGGCCATCATAGCAATCAGCCCCAGCATTTT. Translation: CASLWGHHSNQPQHF.

The rearrangement uses TRBV7-3 and TRBJ2-7; TRBD2 agrees at 10 bases. The J segment lost 7 bases and the V segment lost 5 bases, leaving 11 bases of the junction unmatched. Germline assignment: CDR1 SGHTA and CDR2 FQGTGA. This CDR3 is built from 15 residues. The CDR3 sequence is CASSRTSGTPSEQYF. CDR3 coding DNA: TGTGCCAGCAGCCGTACTAGCGGGACCCCAAGTGAGCAGTACTTC.

V usage is TRBV19 and J usage is TRBJ2-5; 10 bases match TRBD1. Germline CDR1 LNHDA, CDR2 SQIVND (reference sequence). This CDR3 has 13 amino acids. With 9 bases clipped from V and 5 bases from J, the junction kept 6 bases outside the gene matches. The CDR3 protein is CASKGQGRETQYF. The CDR3 DNA sequence: TGTGCCAGCAAGGGACAGGGGAGGGAGACCCAGTACTTC.

The rearrangement joins TRBV29-1 to TRBJ2-7, with 8 bases matching TRBD1. Germline CDR1 is SQVTM and CDR2 is ANQGSEA. Trimming cost V 1 base and J 4 bases; bases outside gene matches: 9. This CDR3 comprises 15 residues. Here the CDR3 reads CSVEGYRGRIYEQYF. The DNA for the CDR3 is TGCAGCGTTGAAGGATACAGGGGGAGAATATACGAGCAGTACTTC.

The gene calls are TRBV6-6 and TRBJ1-4; 7 nucleotides match TRBD1. V shed 5 bases, J shed 2 bases, and the junction held 8 bases outside the gene matches. Germline loops: CDR1 MNHNY, CDR2 SVGAGI (reference sequence). CDR3 size: 16 residues. The CDR3: CASSKDREYTNEKLFF. The CDR3 DNA reads TGTGCCAGCAGTAAAGACAGGGAATACACTAATGAAAAACTGTTTTTT.

The V and J genes are TRBV27 and TRBJ2-7, with 9 bases matching TRBD2. Per the germline V gene, CDR1 is MNHEY and CDR2 is SMNVEV (reference sequence). This CDR3 region has 18 residues. V was pared by 0 bases and J by 6 bases, with 15 bases of the junction left unmatched. In nucleotides, the CDR3 is TGTGCCAGCAGTTTATCGGTAGTTGCGGGAGGGCCGTCGGGCGAGCAGTACTTC. As protein: CASSLSVVAGGPSGEQYF.

The rearrangement uses TRBV30 and TRBJ1-3; D might be TRBD1 (6 bases). The CDR3 loop spans 14 amino acids. Trimming removed 4 bases from V and 0 bases from J, with 10 bases in between. CDR1 is GTSNPN, CDR2 SVGIG, per germline (reference sequence). This CDR3 reads CAWTGASSGNTIYF. CDR3 sequence (DNA): TGTGCCTGGACAGGGGCCAGCTCTGGAAACACCATATATTTT.

The chain uses TRBV11-3 and TRBJ2-2; 8 positions match TRBD2. The CDR3 loop spans 17 amino acids. V shed 0 bases, J shed 0 bases, and the junction held 3 bases outside the gene matches. Germline CDR1 and CDR2: SGHNT and YENEEA. This CDR3 reads CASSLDGAGANTGELFF. Written as DNA, the CDR3 is TGTGCCAGCAGCTTAGATGGAGCGGGAGCGAACACCGGGGAGCTGTTTTTT.

The V gene is TRBV5-4, the J gene TRBJ1-1, with TRBD1 matching over 7 bases. Trimming took 2 bases from V and 5 from J; bases not matched to a gene: 6. Germline CDR1 SGHNT, CDR2 YYREEE (reference sequence). This CDR3 is built from 14 residues. The DNA for the CDR3 is TGTGCCAGCAGCTTAAGGGGGCTGGAGACTGAAGCTTTCTTT. This codes for CASSLRGLETEAFF.

The rearrangement joins TRBV29-1 to TRBJ1-1; D is unclear. The germline V gene encodes CDR1 SQVTM and CDR2 ANQGSEA. The CDR3 spans 12 residues. V lost 4 bases, J lost 3 bases, and 9 bases lay in between. The CDR3 is CSVGRPDTEAFF. The DNA of the CDR3 is TGCAGCGTTGGTCGTCCCGACACTGAAGCTTTCTTT.

The CDR3 nucleotides read TGTGCCAGCAGCTCCACTAGCGGGGAGGGTGAGACCCAGTACTTC. Protein: CASSSTSGEGETQYF. The chain links TRBV28 to TRBJ2-5, with 10 bases that match TRBD2. The V segment lost 6 bases and the J segment 5 bases; nucleotides outside the gene matches: 9. This CDR3 is built from 15 residues. CDR1 is MDHEN, CDR2 SYDVKM, per germline.

The chain links TRBV15 to TRBJ2-2; D ambiguous. Germline lookup yields CDR1 LNHNV and CDR2 YYDKDF (reference sequence). The V end lost 0 bases, the J end lost 7 bases, and 6 bases lay between the germline ends. The CDR3 is 13 amino acids. DNA for the CDR3: TGTGCCACCAGCAGAGATGTAGTCGGGGAGCTGTTTTTT. Translation: CATSRDVVGELFF. Full variable domain (rest looked up from reference TRBV15 and TRBJ2-2): DAMVIQNPRYQVTQFGKPVTLSCSQTLNHNVMYWYQQKSSQAPKLLFHYYDKDFNNEADTPDNFQSRRPNTSFCFLDIRSPGLGDTAMYLCATSRDVVGELFFGEGSRLTVL.

Judged by frequency, this clone is medium-sized. This sequence joins TRBV28 and TRBJ2-7; unclear D gene. Germline CDR1 is MDHEN and CDR2 is SYDVKM. This CDR3 is built from 15 residues. V was shortened by 0 bases and J by 2 bases, with 11 bases between the two germline ends. The CDR3 loop reads CASSLWIAGTYEQYF. CDR3 nucleotide sequence: TGTGCCAGCAGTTTATGGATAGCCGGTACCTACGAGCAGTACTTC.

The DNA of the CDR3 is TGTGCCAGCAGCTTAGAAACGGGAGTCCTGTTCTTC. This sequence encodes CASSLETGVLFF. V usage is TRBV7-9 and J usage is TRBJ2-1; a weak D match, TRBD2 (6 bases). The germline gives CDR1 SEHNR, CDR2 FQNEAQ (reference sequence). The CDR3 loop spans 12 amino acids. V was shortened by 1 base and J by 15 bases, with 13 bases between the two germline ends. Full variable domain (rest looked up from reference TRBV7-9 and TRBJ2-1): DTGVSQNPRHKITKRGQNVTFRCDPISEHNRLYWYRQTLGQGPEFLTYFQNEAQLEKSRLLSDRFSAERPKGSFSTLEIQRTEQGDSAMYLCASSLETGVLFFGPGTRLTVL.

The chain links TRBV28 to TRBJ2-6; 7 bases match TRBD1. After removal of 9 bases from V and 0 bases from J, the junction contained 17 bases not matched to a gene. Germline lookup yields CDR1 MDHEN and CDR2 SYDVKM. This CDR3 has 19 residues. The CDR3: CASSYLFPGQSSGANVLTF. In DNA, the CDR3 is TGTGCCAGTTCATACTTATTTCCGGGACAGAGCTCTGGGGCCAACGTCCTGACTTTC.